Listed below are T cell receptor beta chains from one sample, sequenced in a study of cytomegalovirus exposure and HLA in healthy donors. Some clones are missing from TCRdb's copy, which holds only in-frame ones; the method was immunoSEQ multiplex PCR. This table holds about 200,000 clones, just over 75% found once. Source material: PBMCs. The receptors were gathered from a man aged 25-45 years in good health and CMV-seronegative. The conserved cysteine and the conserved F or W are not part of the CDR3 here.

cdr3_aa: ASSSEGSGRAQETQY; v_call: TRBV13; j_call: TRBJ2-5
cdr3_aa: ASSGQGAGSYEQY; v_call: TRBV25-1; j_call: .
cdr3_aa: ASRNTGRNEQY; v_call: TRBV7-2; j_call: TRBJ2-7
cdr3_aa: ASSPWTMRANVLT; v_call: TRBV18; j_call: TRBJ2-6
cdr3_aa: ASRVRGALAGASYEQY; v_call: TRBV27; j_call: TRBJ2-7
cdr3_aa: ASSGLTLAGGTDTQY; v_call: TRBV7-9; j_call: TRBJ2-3
cdr3_aa: ASSHIGRGGVSNHYQPQH; v_call: TRBV4-1; j_call: TRBJ1-5
cdr3_aa: ASSNYRGHNEKLF; v_call: TRBV6-6; j_call: TRBJ1-4
cdr3_aa: ASSALAGASYEQY; v_call: TRBV19; j_call: TRBJ2-7
cdr3_aa: AISPPGLPQH; v_call: TRBV10-3; j_call: TRBJ1-5
cdr3_aa: ASSLVPTRGFHEQY; v_call: TRBV5-6; j_call: TRBJ2-7
cdr3_aa: ASSELLGGPSGELF; v_call: TRBV4-1; j_call: TRBJ2-2
cdr3_aa: ASSPDGQGYGYT; v_call: TRBV5-1; j_call: TRBJ1-2
cdr3_aa: ASTRDRAALSYGYT; v_call: TRBV28; j_call: TRBJ1-2
cdr3_aa: ASSRDREDTGELF; v_call: TRBV5-4; j_call: TRBJ2-2
cdr3_aa: ASSSVNSPLH; v_call: TRBV28; j_call: TRBJ1-6
cdr3_aa: ASSQTAGRSNQPQH; v_call: TRBV14; j_call: TRBJ1-5
cdr3_aa: ASSLGRAGGRETQY; v_call: TRBV7-9; j_call: TRBJ2-5
cdr3_aa: ASRYTGQVHNQPQH; v_call: TRBV19; j_call: TRBJ1-5
cdr3_aa: ASISVGGSYEQY; v_call: TRBV23-1; j_call: TRBJ2-7
cdr3_aa: ASSLNRGAASYEQY; v_call: TRBV5-1; j_call: TRBJ2-7
cdr3_aa: ASSRESRDRVNYGYT; v_call: TRBV5-1; j_call: TRBJ1-2
cdr3_aa: ASSTRRRDRQYNYGYT; v_call: TRBV19; j_call: TRBJ1-2
cdr3_aa: ASRFYSRTASYEQY; v_call: TRBV5-1; j_call: TRBJ2-7
cdr3_aa: ASSWGLAAYNEQF; v_call: TRBV7-9; j_call: TRBJ2-1
cdr3_aa: ASSLGGSFYEQY; v_call: TRBV7-9; j_call: TRBJ2-7
cdr3_aa: ASSSPGQGNYGYT; v_call: TRBV28; j_call: TRBJ1-2
cdr3_aa: ASSFRTSGELF; v_call: TRBV7-2; j_call: TRBJ2-2
cdr3_aa: ASSPRQGEVYGYT; v_call: TRBV5-1; j_call: TRBJ1-2
cdr3_aa: ASSLSGLRNTGELF; v_call: TRBV5-1; j_call: TRBJ2-2
cdr3_aa: ASSPPKPRGNTEAF; v_call: TRBV28; j_call: TRBJ1-1
cdr3_aa: ASSLQGPEKLF; v_call: TRBV5-1; j_call: TRBJ1-4
cdr3_aa: ASSFIGTGHGYT; v_call: TRBV6-5; j_call: TRBJ1-2
cdr3_aa: ASSATLGQGVNEQY; v_call: TRBV9; j_call: TRBJ2-7
cdr3_aa: ASSPTSGLLLYEQF; v_call: TRBV14; j_call: TRBJ2-1
cdr3_aa: ASSHTGAQWGETQY; v_call: TRBV4-1; j_call: TRBJ2-5
cdr3_aa: ASSGTGTGNSPLH; v_call: TRBV5-5; j_call: TRBJ1-6
cdr3_aa: ASSFTGGPGDEQF; v_call: TRBV7-3; j_call: TRBJ2-1
cdr3_aa: ASSIELSSNQPQH; v_call: TRBV4-1; j_call: TRBJ1-5
cdr3_aa: AWSGRKRLKNTEAF; v_call: TRBV30; j_call: TRBJ1-1
cdr3_aa: ASRLDRGWSNEQF; v_call: TRBV6-6; j_call: TRBJ2-1
cdr3_aa: ASSETSGDYEQY; v_call: TRBV6-1; j_call: TRBJ2-7
cdr3_aa: ASSLGGGYNEQF; v_call: TRBV7-3; j_call: TRBJ2-1
cdr3_aa: ASSSNQGSSYNSPLH; v_call: TRBV5-5; j_call: TRBJ1-6
cdr3_aa: ASSLTGQGVYEQY; v_call: TRBV11-2; j_call: TRBJ2-7
cdr3_aa: ASSGPPTGTSYEQY; v_call: TRBV6-1; j_call: TRBJ2-7
cdr3_aa: ASSANLLAANTGELF; v_call: TRBV27; j_call: TRBJ2-2
cdr3_aa: ASSVEAGTSGTYEQY; v_call: TRBV9; j_call: TRBJ2-7
cdr3_aa: ASSTGIADTQY; v_call: TRBV2; j_call: TRBJ2-3